This T cell receptor beta chain was profiled in a study of blood T cell repertoires in COVID-19. Whole-study context: Samples came from the United States, Italy and Spain, spanning acute and convalescent COVID-19.

Individuals aged about 18 to 100 years were recruited from fewer than 30 US areas. Data came from immunoSEQ multiplex PCR; TCRdb stores just in-frame clones and leaves some out. Of around 200,000 clones in the sample, 70% to 90% were seen once. Sequenced material: PBMCs or T cells enriched from blood (not recorded which). The clonotype was recovered from a woman younger than 35 who had recovered from COVID-19.

Here the CDR3 DNA reads TGCGCCAGCAGCCAAGTCTTTACTGGTGGGCAGGAAACTAACTATGGCTACACCTTC. This encodes CASSQVFTGGQETNYGYTF. The chain employs TRBV4-1 and TRBJ1-2, with D unclear. V shed 1 base and J shed 0 bases, with 21 bases lying between them. Germline CDR1 is MGHRA and CDR2 is YSYEKL. The CDR3 contains 19 residues.